One and the same sample provided the 15 T cell receptor beta chains below, sequenced in a study of CD8+ T cells in alopecia areata (dated by TCRdb to the late 2010s). Libraries were built with the immunoSEQ multiplex PCR assay. To provide template for TCR sequencing, every sample had RNA extracted and reverse transcribed into cDNA. TCRdb retrieved this table from immuneACCESS and kept in-frame rearrangements only. Not all clones are present; in checked studies, unresolved V genes account for under half, and no reason is known for the remainder. The table for this sample lists 250,000 or so clones, none of them counted only once. The top ten clonotypes cover 0.9% to 1.5% of the sample. Cells from mouse cutaneous lymph nodes were pooled, stained for CD4, CD8alpha, NKG2D, NKG2ACE and other markers, and then sorted on a BD Influx. The sequencing sample was made of CD4+ T cells sorted from a lymph node. The receptors come from a C3H/HeJ mouse with alopecia areata. Mice of this strain carry the MHC haplotype H2-k.

Only a few counts were recorded for this clone. Genes and germline are mouse. Coverage ceases 4 residues before the CDR3 finishes, and the germline J gene fills in the end. The chain uses TRBV1 and TRBJ1-2; 7 positions agree with TRBD1. The ends lost 0 bases at V and 0 bases at J; junction bases unmatched: 4. The CDR3 is 16 amino acids. Germline-derived CDR1 and CDR2 are NSQYPW and LRSPGD (reference sequence). The chain's CDR3 is CTCSAEGDSANSDYTF. CDR3 bases read: TGCACCTGCAGTGCAGAGGGGGACAGTGCAAACTCC.

With respect to this clone: All gene names here are mouse names. The CDR3 goes on 3 residues after the read ends, and that part is filled in from the germline J gene. This chain uses TRBV1 with TRBJ1-6, with D perhaps TRBD1 (6 bases). TRBJ1-6 belongs to the ORF category, with a function that is uncertain. The CDR3 is 15 residues long. Trimming left V 3 bases short and J 4 bases short, with 10 bases between. CDR1 NSQYPW and CDR2 LRSPGD come from the germline V gene (reference sequence). Incomplete CDR3 DNA: TGCACCTGCAGTGCTCCCACAGGGTATAATTCGCCC. Translated: CTCSAPTGYNSP. The CDR3 reads in full as CTCSAPTGYNSPLYF.

In the case of this clone: Gene and germline names: mouse. With the read ending 4 residues before the CDR3 end, the germline J gene is used to fill in that end. This rearrangement joins TRBV31 to TRBJ2-2, with D hard to call. From germline, CDR1 is GKSSPN and CDR2 SITVG. This CDR3 has 13 residues. Trimming removed 1 base from V and 0 bases from J, with 3 bases in between. The part of the CDR3 DNA that was read is TGTGCCTGGAGTCGTGCAAACACCGGG. The encoded protein is CAWSRANTG. The CDR3 as a whole reads CAWSRANTGQLYF.

In its sample, this clone was seen a few times. The gene symbols are mouse symbols. The read ends 4 residues early relative to the CDR3; the germline J gene fills the gap. Other DNA sequences of this sample code for an identical CDR3. This chain links TRBV5 with TRBJ2-3; D not certain. Germline V lookup: CDR1 LGHNA, CDR2 YNLKQL (reference sequence). The length of the CDR3 is 13 residues. The V end lost 3 bases, the J end lost 0 bases, and 4 bases lay between the germline ends. The CDR3: CASSQTSAETLYF. The covered CDR3 bases are TGTGCCAGCAGCCAGACTAGTGCAGAA.

This clone was seen a few times. Gene names denote mouse genes. The read terminates 4 residues ahead of where the CDR3 ends, so the germline J gene completes it. The chain uses TRBV13-2 and TRBJ2-7, with a tentative D call TRBD2 (7 bases). CDR3 length equals 13 residues. Germline-derived CDR1 and CDR2 are NNHNN and SYGAGS (reference sequence). The CDR3 bases that were read are TGTGCCAGCGGTGAAGGGGGGCGCGAT. Its translation: CASGEGGRD. In full, the CDR3 reads CASGEGGRDEQYF.

As to this clone: All gene names here are mouse names. The read stops 3 residues short of the end of the CDR3; the missing end is completed from the germline J gene. The chain employs TRBV13-3 and TRBJ1-6; 9 positions agree with TRBD1. TRBJ1-6 is assigned to the ORF class and has an uncertain function. The junction had 3 bases not matched to a gene; V was cut back by 4 bases and J by 1 base. Germline loops: CDR1 NNHDY, CDR2 SYVADS. The CDR3 extends over 16 amino acids. Incomplete CDR3 DNA: TGTGCCAGCAGTCACAGGGGGCGATCCTATAATTCGCCC. This sequence encodes CASSHRGRSYNSP. The entire CDR3 is CASSHRGRSYNSPLYF.

Turning to this clone: Gene names denote mouse genes. The read comes to an end 4 residues before the CDR3 does, leaving the germline J gene to fill in the end. Different DNA sequences within this sample yield the same CDR3. The V call is TRBV13-1, the J call TRBJ2-3, with 8 nucleotides matching TRBD2. In germline, CDR1 is NSHNY, CDR2 SYGAGN. The junction had 3 bases not matched to a gene; V was cut back by 0 bases and J by 3 bases. CDR3 length: 15 amino acids. The DNA read from the CDR3 is TGTGCCAGCAGTGATGAGGGGGGGGCGGCAGAA. It translates to CASSDEGGAAE. The full CDR3 is CASSDEGGAAETLYF.

Only a few counts were recorded for this clone. The listed genes are named as in mouse. The read terminates 3 residues before the CDR3 end, so the remaining end is supplied by the germline J gene. The chain couples TRBV13-3 to TRBJ1-6, with D maybe TRBD1 (6 bases). TRBJ1-6 is given ORF status, its function remaining uncertain. The CDR3 runs to 15 residues. Trimming took off 2 bases at V and 8 bases at J, with 14 bases between the two ends. The V gene's germline CDR1 is NNHDY and CDR2 SYVADS. The part of the CDR3 DNA that was read is TGTGCCAGCAGTGAAATGGCACAGGGCGATTCGCCC. Its protein is CASSEMAQGDSP. The full-length CDR3 reads as CASSEMAQGDSPLYF.

Only a few counts were recorded for this clone. Any gene name here is a mouse gene name. From the germline J gene comes the end of the CDR3, since the read stops 4 residues before it. The V and J genes are TRBV13-1 and TRBJ2-2, with 7 bases aligning to TRBD1. V lost 0 bases and J lost 2; bases outside the gene matches: 4. Per the germline V gene, CDR1 is NSHNY and CDR2 is SYGAGN. The CDR3 is 16 residues long. CDR3 DNA, as far as it was read: TGTGCCAGCAGTGATGGACAGGGAGGGAACACCGGG. Amino acids: CASSDGQGGNTG. The entire CDR3 reads CASSDGQGGNTGQLYF.

This clone has a handful of counts. Gene names denote mouse genes. The read terminates 4 residues before the CDR3 end, so the remaining end is supplied by the germline J gene. The sample carries other DNA sequences with the same CDR3. The chain couples TRBV13-1 to TRBJ2-4; 9 nucleotides line up with TRBD2. This CDR3 contains 14 residues. Looked up from germline, CDR1 is NSHNY and CDR2 is SYGAGN. V lost 2 bases to trimming and J lost 3 bases; unmatched junction nucleotides: 1. The CDR3 DNA, read in part, is TGTGCCAGCAGTGAACTGGGGGGACAAAAC. Encoded protein: CASSELGGQN. The entire CDR3 is CASSELGGQNTLYF.

As for this clone: Mouse gene names and germline throughout. The read falls 4 residues short of the CDR3 end, and the missing part is taken from the germline J gene. The chain is built from TRBV19 and TRBJ2-3, with 11 positions matching TRBD2. The J segment lost 0 bases and the V segment lost 5 bases, leaving 5 bases of the junction unmatched. CDR1 is FNHDT and CDR2 is SITEND in the germline V gene (reference sequence). The CDR3 runs to 16 residues. CDR3 residues: CASRRDWGFSAETLYF. The sequenced CDR3 bases are TGTGCCAGCAGACGGGACTGGGGGTTTAGTGCAGAA.

With respect to this clone: Gene names are mouse gene names. Read data end 4 residues before the CDR3 end; the end is taken from the germline J gene. V and J are TRBV24 and TRBJ1-1; D perhaps matches TRBD1 (5 bases). Germline V lookup: CDR1 KGHTA, CDR2 FRNEEI. There are 11 residues in the CDR3. CDR3 protein: CASSQRGEVFF. The covered CDR3 bases are TGTGCCAGCAGTCAGAGGGGA.

As to this clone: Genes here carry mouse names. Read data end 4 residues before the CDR3 end; the end is taken from the germline J gene. This CDR3 is also generated by other DNA sequences in the sample. The V and J genes are TRBV13-2 and TRBJ2-5; TRBD2 aligns across 12 bases. V was pared by 2 bases and J by 3 bases, with 1 base of the junction left unmatched. The CDR3 sequence is 15 residues long. The germline CDR1 and CDR2 sequences are NNHNN and SYGAGS (reference sequence). CDR3 bases read: TGTGCCAGCGGTGAGGGACTGGGGGGTCAAGAC. Residues: CASGEGLGGQD. The entire CDR3 protein is CASGEGLGGQDTQYF.

This clone was picked up many times. Gene names are the mouse ones. The CDR3 end falls 4 residues outside the read, so it is completed with the germline J gene. The same CDR3 can be traced to other DNA sequences in this sample. This sequence joins TRBV1 and TRBJ2-1; 9 bases align to TRBD1. Germline lookup yields CDR1 NSQYPW and CDR2 LRSPGD (reference sequence). This CDR3 spans 14 amino acids. The V and J ends lost 3 bases and 4 bases, in that order; junction bases with no gene match: 1. The DNA read from the CDR3 is TGCACCTGCAGTGCCGGGACAGGGTATGCT. Its protein product is CTCSAGTGYA. The CDR3 in full is CTCSAGTGYAEQFF.

Only a few counts were recorded for this clone. Gene names are mouse gene names. The missing CDR3 end, 4 residues past where the read stops, is filled in from the germline J gene. The sample carries other DNA sequences with the same CDR3. J is TRBJ2-4 and V is TRBV5; 8 nucleotides agree with TRBD2. V lost 4 bases and J lost 3; bases outside the gene matches: 3. Germline values: CDR1 LGHNA, CDR2 YNLKQL (reference sequence). The CDR3 covers 14 residues. CDR3 DNA (partial): TGTGCCAGCAGCCTACTGGGGGTGCAAAAC. Its translation: CASSLLGVQN. The whole CDR3 protein is CASSLLGVQNTLYF.